This T cell receptor beta chain derives from a study of PD-L1 blockade in urothelial cancer. Looking at the study overall: As for prior chemotherapy regimens, patients had received 0 to 3. At 6 weeks and at 3 weeks (second dose) after treatment start, blood was analyzed.

The CDR3 has 13 residues. Germline V gene lookup returns CDR1 MNHNS and CDR2 SASEGT. With V trimmed by 8 bases and J by 7 bases, 4 bases remained unmatched. Generated by immunoSEQ multiplex PCR, the TCRdb table keeps only in-frame clones and is missing some. The data hold about 72,000 clones, with less than 90% observed a single time. V gene TRBV6-1 combines with J gene TRBJ2-1; the match to TRBD2 covers 11 bases. Specimen: PBMCs, collected around atezolizumab (anti-PD-L1) treatment. The TCR sequence derives from a man between 65 and 79 years old with urothelial cancer. The CDR3 sequence: CASLAGGGNEQFF. The CDR3 coding sequence is TGTGCCAGCCTAGCGGGAGGAGGGAATGAGCAGTTCTTC.